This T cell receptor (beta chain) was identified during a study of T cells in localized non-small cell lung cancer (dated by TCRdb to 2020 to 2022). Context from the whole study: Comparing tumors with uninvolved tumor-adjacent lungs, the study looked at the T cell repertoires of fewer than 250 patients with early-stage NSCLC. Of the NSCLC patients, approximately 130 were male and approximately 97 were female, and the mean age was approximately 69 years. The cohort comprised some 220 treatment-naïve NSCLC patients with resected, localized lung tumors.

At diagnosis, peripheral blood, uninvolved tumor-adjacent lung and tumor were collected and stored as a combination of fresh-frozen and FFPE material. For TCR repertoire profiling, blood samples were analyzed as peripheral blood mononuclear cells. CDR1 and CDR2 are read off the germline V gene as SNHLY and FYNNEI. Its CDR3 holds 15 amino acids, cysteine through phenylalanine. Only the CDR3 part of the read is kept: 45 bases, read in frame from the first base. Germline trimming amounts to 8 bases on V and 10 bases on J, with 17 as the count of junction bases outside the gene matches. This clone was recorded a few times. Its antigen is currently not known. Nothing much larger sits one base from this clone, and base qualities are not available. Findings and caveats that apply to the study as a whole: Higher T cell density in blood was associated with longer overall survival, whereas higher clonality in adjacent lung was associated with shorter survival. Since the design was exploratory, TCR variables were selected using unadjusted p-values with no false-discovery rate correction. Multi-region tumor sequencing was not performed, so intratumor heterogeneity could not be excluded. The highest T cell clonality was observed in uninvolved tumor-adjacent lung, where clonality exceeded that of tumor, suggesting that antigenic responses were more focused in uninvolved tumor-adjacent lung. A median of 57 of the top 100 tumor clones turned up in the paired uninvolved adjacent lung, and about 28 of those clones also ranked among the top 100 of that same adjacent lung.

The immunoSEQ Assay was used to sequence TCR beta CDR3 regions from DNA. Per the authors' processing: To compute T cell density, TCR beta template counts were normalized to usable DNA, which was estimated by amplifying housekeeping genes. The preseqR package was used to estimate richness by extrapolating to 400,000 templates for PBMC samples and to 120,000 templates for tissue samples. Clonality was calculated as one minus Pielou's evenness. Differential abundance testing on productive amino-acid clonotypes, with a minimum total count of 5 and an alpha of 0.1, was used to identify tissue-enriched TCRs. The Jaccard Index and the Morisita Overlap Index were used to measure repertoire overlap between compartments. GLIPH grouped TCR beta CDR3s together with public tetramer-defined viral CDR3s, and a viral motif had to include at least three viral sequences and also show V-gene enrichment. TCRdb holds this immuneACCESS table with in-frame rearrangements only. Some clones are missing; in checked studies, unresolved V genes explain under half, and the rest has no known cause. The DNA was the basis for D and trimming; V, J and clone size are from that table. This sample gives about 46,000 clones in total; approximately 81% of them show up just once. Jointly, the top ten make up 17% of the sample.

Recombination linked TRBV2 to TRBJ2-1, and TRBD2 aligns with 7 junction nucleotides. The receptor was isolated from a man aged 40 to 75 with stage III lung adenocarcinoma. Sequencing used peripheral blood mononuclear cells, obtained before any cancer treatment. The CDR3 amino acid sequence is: CASGGRDISSREQFF. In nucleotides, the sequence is TGTGCCAGCGGGGGGAGGGATATCTCTTCAAGAGAGCAGTTCTTC.